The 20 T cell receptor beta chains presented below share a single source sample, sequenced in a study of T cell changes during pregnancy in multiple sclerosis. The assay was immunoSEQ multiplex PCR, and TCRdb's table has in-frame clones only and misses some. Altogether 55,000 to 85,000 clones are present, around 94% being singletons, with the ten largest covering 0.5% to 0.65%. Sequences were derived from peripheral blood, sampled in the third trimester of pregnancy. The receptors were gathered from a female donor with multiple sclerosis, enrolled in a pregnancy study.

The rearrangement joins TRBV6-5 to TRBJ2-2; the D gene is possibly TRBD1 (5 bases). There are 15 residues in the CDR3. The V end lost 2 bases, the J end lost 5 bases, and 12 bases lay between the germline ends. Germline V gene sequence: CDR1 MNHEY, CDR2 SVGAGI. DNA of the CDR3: TGTGCCAGCAGTTACGGGGCAGCCGGGACCGGGGAGCTGTTTTTT. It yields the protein CASSYGAAGTGELFF.

DNA for the CDR3: TGTGCCAGCAGTGAATTGGGACTTTACTACGAGCAGTACTTC. Its translation: CASSELGLYYEQYF. V usage is TRBV6-1 and J usage is TRBJ2-7; perhaps TRBD2 as D (6 bases). Trimming stripped 2 bases from V and 3 bases from J, with 11 bases between. CDR1 is MNHNS and CDR2 is SASEGT in the germline V gene. CDR3 length equals 14 residues.

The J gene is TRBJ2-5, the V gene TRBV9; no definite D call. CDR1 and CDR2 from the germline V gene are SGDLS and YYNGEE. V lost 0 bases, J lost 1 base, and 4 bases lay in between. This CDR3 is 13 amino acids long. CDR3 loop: CASSVGLQETQYF. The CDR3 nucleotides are TGTGCCAGCAGCGTAGGACTCCAAGAGACCCAGTACTTC.

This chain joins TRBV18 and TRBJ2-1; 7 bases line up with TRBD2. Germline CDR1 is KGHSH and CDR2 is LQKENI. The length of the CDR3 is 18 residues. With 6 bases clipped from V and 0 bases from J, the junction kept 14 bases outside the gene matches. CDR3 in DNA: TGTGCCAGCTCCCACCGGTCACAAGGGAGGGTCTCCTACAATGAGCAGTTCTTC. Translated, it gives CASSHRSQGRVSYNEQFF.

CDR3 sequence: CASSRGRVNTGELFF. DNA for the CDR3: TGTGCCAGCAGCCGAGGGAGGGTGAACACCGGGGAGCTGTTTTTT. This sequence joins TRBV7-2 and TRBJ2-2; 7 positions match TRBD2. CDR3 size: 15 residues. Germline CDR1 reads SGHTA; CDR2 reads FQGNSA. V gave up 5 bases and J gave up 1 base; unmatched junction bases: 4.

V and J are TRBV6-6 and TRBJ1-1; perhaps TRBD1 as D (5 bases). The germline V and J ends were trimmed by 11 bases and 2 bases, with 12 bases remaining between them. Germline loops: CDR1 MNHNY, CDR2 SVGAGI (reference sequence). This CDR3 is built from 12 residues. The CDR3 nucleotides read TGTGCCGCCGCGCAGGGTAACACTGAAGCTTTCTTT. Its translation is CAAAQGNTEAFF.

The CDR3 reads CSVSSGRGWGEQFF. The CDR3 DNA reads TGCAGCGTTTCTAGCGGAAGGGGGTGGGGTGAGCAGTTCTTC. This rearrangement joins TRBV29-1 to TRBJ2-1; the D gene is possibly TRBD2 (7 bases). Germline V gene data show CDR1 as SQVTM and CDR2 as ANQGSEA. V dropped 5 bases and J dropped 9 bases, with 20 bases sitting between them. The CDR3 contains 14 residues.

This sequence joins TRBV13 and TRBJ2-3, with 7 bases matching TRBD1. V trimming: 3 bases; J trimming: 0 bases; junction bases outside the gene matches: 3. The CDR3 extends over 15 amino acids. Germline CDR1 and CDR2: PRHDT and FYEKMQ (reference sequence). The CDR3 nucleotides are TGTGCCAGCAGCTTCCGGGACAGCAGCACAGATACGCAGTATTTT. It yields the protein CASSFRDSSTDTQYF. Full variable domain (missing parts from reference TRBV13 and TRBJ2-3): AAGVIQSPRHLIKEKRETATLKCYPIPRHDTVYWYQQGPGQDPQFLISFYEKMQSDKGSIPDRFSAQQFSDYHSELNMSSLELGDSALYFCASSFRDSSTDTQYFGPGTRLTVL.

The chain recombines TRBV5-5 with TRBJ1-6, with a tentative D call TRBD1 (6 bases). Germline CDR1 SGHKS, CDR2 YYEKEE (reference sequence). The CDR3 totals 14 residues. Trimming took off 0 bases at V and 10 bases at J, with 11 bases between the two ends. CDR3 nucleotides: TGTGCCAGCAGCTTGGTACCGGGGACATCACCCCTCCACTTT. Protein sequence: CASSLVPGTSPLHF.

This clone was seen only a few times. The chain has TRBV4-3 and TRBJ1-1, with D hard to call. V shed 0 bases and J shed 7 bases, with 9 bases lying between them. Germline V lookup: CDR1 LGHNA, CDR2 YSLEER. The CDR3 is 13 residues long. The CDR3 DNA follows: TGCGCCAGCAGCCAAGAAAGGGCGGGTGAAGCTTTCTTT. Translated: CASSQERAGEAFF.

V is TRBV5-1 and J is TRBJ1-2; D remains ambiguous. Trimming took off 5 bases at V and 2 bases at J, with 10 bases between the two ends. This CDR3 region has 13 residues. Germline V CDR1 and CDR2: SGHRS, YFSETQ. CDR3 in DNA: TGCGCCAGCAGACTGCAGGAAAACTATGGCTACACCTTC. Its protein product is CASRLQENYGYTF.

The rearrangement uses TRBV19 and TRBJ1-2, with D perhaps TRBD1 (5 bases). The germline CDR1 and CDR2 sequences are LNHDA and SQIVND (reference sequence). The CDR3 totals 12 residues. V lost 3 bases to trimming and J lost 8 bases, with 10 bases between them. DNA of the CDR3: TGTGCCAGTAGTATCCGGCAGGGCGGCTACACCTTC. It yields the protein CASSIRQGGYTF.

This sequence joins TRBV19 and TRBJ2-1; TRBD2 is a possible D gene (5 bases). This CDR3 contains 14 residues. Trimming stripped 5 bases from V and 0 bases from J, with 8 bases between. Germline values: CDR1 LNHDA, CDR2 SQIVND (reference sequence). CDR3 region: CASSPAASYNEQFF. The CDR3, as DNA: TGTGCCAGTAGTCCAGCGGCCTCCTACAATGAGCAGTTCTTC. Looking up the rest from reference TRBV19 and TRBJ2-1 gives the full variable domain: DGGITQSPKYLFRKEGQNVTLSCEQNLNHDAMYWYRQDPGQGLRLIYYSQIVNDFQKGDIAEGYSVSREKKESFPLTVTSAQKNPTAFYLCASSPAASYNEQFFGPGTRLTVL.

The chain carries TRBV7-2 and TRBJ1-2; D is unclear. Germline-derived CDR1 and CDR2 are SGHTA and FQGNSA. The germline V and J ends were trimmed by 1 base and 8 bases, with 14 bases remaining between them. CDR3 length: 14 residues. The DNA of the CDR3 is TGTGCCAGCAGCTTAGGCTGGCAGGAGGGAGGCTACACCTTC. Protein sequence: CASSLGWQEGGYTF. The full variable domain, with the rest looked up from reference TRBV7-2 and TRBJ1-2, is GAGVSQSPSNKVTEKGKDVELRCDPISGHTALYWYRQSLGQGLEFLIYFQGNSAPDKSGLPSDRFSAERTGGSVSTLTIQRTQQEDSAVYLCASSLGWQEGGYTFGSGTRLTVV.

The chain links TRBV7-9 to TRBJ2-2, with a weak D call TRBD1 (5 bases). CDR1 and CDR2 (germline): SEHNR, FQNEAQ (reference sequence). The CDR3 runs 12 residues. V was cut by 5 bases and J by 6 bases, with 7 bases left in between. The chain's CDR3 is CASSEGAGELFF. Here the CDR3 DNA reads TGTGCCAGCAGCGAAGGGGCCGGGGAGCTGTTTTTT.

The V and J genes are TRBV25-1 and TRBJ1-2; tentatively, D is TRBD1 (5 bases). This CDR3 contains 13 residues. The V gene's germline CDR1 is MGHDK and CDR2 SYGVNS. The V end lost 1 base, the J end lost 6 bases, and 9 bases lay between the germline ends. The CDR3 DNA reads TGTGCCAGCAGTGAATGGATAGGGGATGGCTACACCTTC. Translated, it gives CASSEWIGDGYTF.

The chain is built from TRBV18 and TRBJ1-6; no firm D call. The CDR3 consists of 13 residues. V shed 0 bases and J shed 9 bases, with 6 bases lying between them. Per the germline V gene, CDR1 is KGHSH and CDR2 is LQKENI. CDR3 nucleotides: TGTGCCAGCTCACCACCGGGGAGTTCACCCCTCCACTTT. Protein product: CASSPPGSSPLHF. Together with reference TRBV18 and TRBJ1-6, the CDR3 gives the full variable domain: NAGVMQNPRHLVRRRGQEARLRCSPMKGHSHVYWYRQLPEEGLKFMVYLQKENIIDESGMPKERFSAEFPKEGPSILRIQQVVRGDSAAYFCASSPPGSSPLHFGNGTRLTVT.

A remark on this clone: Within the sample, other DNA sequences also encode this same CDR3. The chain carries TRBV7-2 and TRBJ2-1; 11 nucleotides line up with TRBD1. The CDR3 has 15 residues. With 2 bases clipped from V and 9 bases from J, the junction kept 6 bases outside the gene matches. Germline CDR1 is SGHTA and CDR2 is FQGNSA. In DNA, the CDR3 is TGTGCCAGCAGCTTATTAGGACAGGGGGCATCTGAGCAGTTCTTC. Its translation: CASSLLGQGASEQFF. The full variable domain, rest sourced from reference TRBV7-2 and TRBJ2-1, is GAGVSQSPSNKVTEKGKDVELRCDPISGHTALYWYRQSLGQGLEFLIYFQGNSAPDKSGLPSDRFSAERTGGSVSTLTIQRTQQEDSAVYLCASSLLGQGASEQFFGPGTRLTVL.

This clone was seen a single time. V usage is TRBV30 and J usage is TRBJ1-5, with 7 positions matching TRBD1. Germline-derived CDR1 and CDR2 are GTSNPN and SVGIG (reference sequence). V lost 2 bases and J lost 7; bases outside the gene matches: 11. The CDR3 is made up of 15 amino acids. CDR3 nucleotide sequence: TGTGCCTGGAGTCTGACAGGGAAACCGAGACAGCCCCAGCATTTT. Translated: CAWSLTGKPRQPQHF.

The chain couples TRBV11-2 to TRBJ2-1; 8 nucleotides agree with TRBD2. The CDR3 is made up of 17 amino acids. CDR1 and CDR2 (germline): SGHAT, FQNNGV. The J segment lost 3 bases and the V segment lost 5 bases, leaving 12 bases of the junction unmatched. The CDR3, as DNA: TGTGCCAGCAGCCCCACTATGGGCGGGGGGATCTACAATGAGCAGTTCTTC. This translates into CASSPTMGGGIYNEQFF. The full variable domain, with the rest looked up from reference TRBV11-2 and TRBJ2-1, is EAGVAQSPRYKIIEKRQSVAFWCNPISGHATLYWYQQILGQGPKLLIQFQNNGVVDDSQLPKDRFSAERLKGVDSTLKIQPAKLEDSAVYLCASSPTMGGGIYNEQFFGPGTRLTVL.